Listed here are 29 T cell receptor beta chains from one sample, sequenced in a study of human T cells and chemical hapten exposure. Noted time point: pre-sensitization, week 0. The sample's treatment: therapeutic diphenylcyclopropenone sensitization with weekly scalp DPC. Each CDR3 protein gets one entry after TCRdb re-called the RACE reads with MiXCR. The sample shows 80,000 to 100,000 distinct CDR3 sequences, 9.6% of them seen only once. The material sequenced was whole blood, taken in connection with sensitization to the hapten diphenylcyclopropenone (DPC). Receptors were obtained from a middle-aged woman with alopecia areata. Some clones in this sample may be carry-over from other donors' samples.

Only a few counts were recorded for this clonotype. The chain is built from TRBV12-3 or TRBV12-4 and TRBJ1-2; possibly TRBD1 for D (6 bases). There are 15 residues in the CDR3. V was pared by 3 bases and J by 4 bases, with 15 bases between. CDR3 in DNA: TGTGCCAGCAGTTTGACGTCCGGGGGCGGCTATGGCTACACCTTC. Protein: CASSLTSGGGYGYTF.

The chain has TRBV10-3 and TRBJ1-5; 8 bases fit TRBD1. The germline gives CDR1 ENHRY, CDR2 SYGVKD. V was clipped by 8 bases and J by 3 bases; unmatched bases: 3. This CDR3 has 13 amino acids. The CDR3, as DNA: TGTGCCATCCGGGGACAGGCCAATCAGCCCCAGCATTTT. Protein sequence: CAIRGQANQPQHF.

The V and J genes are TRBV2 and TRBJ2-1; TRBD2 is a possible D gene (5 bases). CDR1 SNHLY and CDR2 FYNNEI come from the germline V gene. This CDR3 comprises 14 residues. V was shortened by 10 bases and J by 0 bases, with 13 bases between the two germline ends. The CDR3 coding sequence is TGTGCCACCCGAGGGAGCAGCTCCTACAATGAGCAGTTCTTC. Protein sequence: CATRGSSSYNEQFF.

This clonotype was observed a few times. The J gene is TRBJ1-1, the V gene TRBV29-1, with a weak D call TRBD1 (5 bases). CDR1 SQVTM and CDR2 ANQGSEA come from the germline V gene. This CDR3 region has 12 residues. The V end was cut by 4 bases, the J end by 5 bases, with 11 bases between. In DNA form, the CDR3 reads TGCAGCGTTGGGGGGTGGAATACTGAAGCTTTCTTT. Translating gives CSVGGWNTEAFF.

In its sample, this clonotype was seen a few times. V and J are TRBV5-8 and TRBJ1-5; D not resolved. This CDR3 spans 16 amino acids. Trimming removed 1 base from V and 0 bases from J, with 11 bases in between. CDR1 is SGHTS, CDR2 YDEGEE, per germline. The CDR3 nucleotides are TGTGCCAGCAGCTTGTGGGCCGTTTATAGCAATCAGCCCCAGCATTTT. As protein: CASSLWAVYSNQPQHF.

This clonotype was detected many times. The V and J genes are TRBV11-2 and TRBJ2-1; D possibly corresponds to TRBD2 (6 bases). This CDR3 is built from 16 residues. Trimming shortened V by 4 bases and J by 0 bases, and 13 bases separated the two germline ends. Germline values: CDR1 SGHAT, CDR2 FQNNGV. CDR3 region: CASSSRDFFSYNEQFF. The CDR3 region has the DNA TGTGCCAGCAGCTCCCGGGACTTCTTCTCCTACAATGAGCAGTTCTTC.

The chain combines TRBV11-2 with TRBJ2-3; TRBD2 agrees at 8 bases. The CDR3 spans 15 residues. J lost 4 bases, V lost 3 bases, and 6 bases had no gene match. Germline lookup yields CDR1 SGHAT and CDR2 FQNNGV. DNA of the CDR3: TGTGCCAGCAGCTTGGATCGGGGGGGCGCAGATACGCAGTATTTT. It encodes CASSLDRGGADTQYF.

The gene calls are TRBV5-1 and TRBJ1-5; TRBD1 might be the D (5 bases). The V end lost 0 bases, the J end lost 6 bases, and 10 bases lay between the germline ends. CDR3 length equals 14 residues. The germline V gene has CDR1 SGHRS and CDR2 YFSETQ. CDR3 loop: CASSLAGGSQPQHF. The DNA of the CDR3 is TGCGCCAGCAGCTTGGCTGGGGGGAGTCAGCCCCAGCATTTT.

This clonotype was recorded many times. The gene calls are TRBV10-3 and TRBJ2-3; tentatively, D is TRBD1 (5 bases). Trimming took off 2 bases at V and 1 base at J, with 7 bases between the two ends. CDR1 and CDR2 (germline): ENHRY, SYGVKD. This CDR3 spans 14 amino acids. CDR3 residues: CAISEAGRTDTQYF. In DNA, the CDR3 is TGTGCCATCAGTGAGGCAGGGCGCACAGATACGCAGTATTTT.

The rearrangement joins TRBV25-1 to TRBJ2-7; D gene unclear. The CDR3 contains 14 residues. Trimming left V 7 bases short and J 3 bases short, with 16 bases between. Germline CDR1 MGHDK, CDR2 SYGVNS. As DNA, the CDR3 is TGTGCCAGCATTGGAGACATGGGGAACTACGAGCAGTACTTC. This encodes CASIGDMGNYEQYF.

This clonotype came up a few times. This chain connects TRBV4-3 to TRBJ2-2; TRBD1 matches at 10 bases. The CDR3 sequence is 19 residues long. The V gene end was trimmed by 0 bases and the J gene end by 4 bases; junction bases not matched to a gene: 11. Germline V CDR1 and CDR2: LGHNA, YSLEER. The CDR3 spells CASSQDLLSGTGATGELFF. CDR3 in DNA: TGCGCCAGCAGCCAAGATCTGCTATCCGGGACAGGGGCCACCGGGGAGCTGTTTTTT.

V usage is TRBV6-2 or TRBV6-3 and J usage is TRBJ1-1, with no clear D. Trimming removed 11 bases at V and 1 base at J, with 2 bases between. CDR3 length: 9 residues. Germline V gene sequence: CDR1 MNHEY, CDR2 SVGEGT. The DNA for the CDR3 is TGTGCCCGGAACACTGAAGCTTTCTTT. It codes for CARNTEAFF.

V usage is TRBV29-1 and J usage is TRBJ1-2; a weak D match, TRBD1 (6 bases). The ends were cut back, 6 bases at V and 8 bases at J, with 13 bases in the middle. This CDR3 contains 11 residues. In germline, CDR1 is SQVTM, CDR2 ANQGSEA. CDR3 nucleotides: TGCAGCGTGAGGACAGTTAACGGCTACACCTTC. It yields the protein CSVRTVNGYTF.

This sequence joins TRBV29-1 and TRBJ2-7; 8 positions agree with TRBD1. The CDR3 is made up of 13 amino acids. Per the germline V gene, CDR1 is SQVTM and CDR2 is ANQGSEA. The ends lost 5 bases at V and 1 base at J; junction bases unmatched: 4. CDR3 in amino acids: CSVMTGASYEQYF. The CDR3 DNA reads as TGCAGCGTTATGACAGGGGCTTCCTACGAGCAGTACTTC.

This clonotype occurred many times. This chain links TRBV7-9 with TRBJ2-7; 9 nucleotides agree with TRBD2. The CDR3 has 14 amino acids. Germline CDR1 and CDR2: SEHNR and FQNEAQ (reference sequence). V shed 0 bases and J 7 bases; nucleotides not matched to a gene: 4. The CDR3 spells CASSLASSGREQYF. CDR3 DNA: TGTGCCAGCAGCTTAGCGTCGAGCGGGAGGGAGCAGTACTTC.

This clonotype has a handful of counts. This chain uses TRBV7-2 with TRBJ2-3, with a weak D call TRBD2 (7 bases). The V end was cut by 8 bases, the J end by 0 bases, with 15 bases between. Germline V gene sequence: CDR1 SGHTA, CDR2 FQGNSA. This CDR3 contains 15 residues. CDR3 DNA sequence: TGTGCCAGCCTGGGAGGGGGAACTAGCACAGATACGCAGTATTTT. It translates to CASLGGGTSTDTQYF.

This clonotype was counted many times. The chain is built from TRBV6-1 and TRBJ1-1; 7 bases are shared with TRBD1. The trim removed 4 bases at V and 5 bases at J, leaving 4 bases unmatched. Germline-derived CDR1 and CDR2 are MNHNS and SASEGT. The CDR3 has 13 amino acids. CDR3 DNA: TGTGCCAGCAGTGTCTCAGGGGGGACTGAAGCTTTCTTT. This encodes CASSVSGGTEAFF.

This clonotype occurred many times. The V and J genes are TRBV18 and TRBJ1-6; D gene unclear. Germline CDR1 is KGHSH and CDR2 is LQKENI. V was pared by 0 bases and J by 10 bases, with 10 bases between. The CDR3 has 14 amino acids. In nucleotides, the CDR3 is TGTGCCAGCTCACCACCGTCCCGGGAGTCACCCCTCCACTTT. Encoded protein: CASSPPSRESPLHF.

J is TRBJ1-1 and V is TRBV12-3 or TRBV12-4; no reliable D call. This CDR3 contains 12 residues. V was trimmed by 6 bases and J by 8 bases, leaving 13 bases between them. The CDR3 bases are TGTGCCAGCAGCACTGACAAAGGGGAAGCTTTCTTT. Encoded protein: CASSTDKGEAFF.

This clonotype was counted only a few times. The J gene is TRBJ2-1, the V gene TRBV29-1; 8 bases are a match to TRBD2. From germline, CDR1 is SQVTM and CDR2 ANQGSEA. V was clipped by 4 bases and J by 8 bases; unmatched bases: 13. This CDR3 has 15 amino acids. This CDR3 is CSVVPQRGPRDEQFF. For the CDR3, the DNA is TGCAGCGTTGTTCCGCAGCGGGGGCCCAGGGATGAGCAGTTCTTC.

This rearrangement joins TRBV7-2 to TRBJ2-3, with D unresolved. The germline V gene encodes CDR1 SGHTA and CDR2 FQGNSA. The CDR3 has 12 residues. V lost 5 bases, J lost 4 bases, and 7 bases lay in between. The CDR3 protein is CASSINSDTQYF. The CDR3 nucleotides read TGTGCCAGCAGCATAAATTCAGATACGCAGTATTTT.

This chain connects TRBV11-2 to TRBJ1-1, with 9 bases aligning to TRBD1. Germline loops: CDR1 SGHAT, CDR2 FQNNGV. V was clipped by 2 bases and J by 7 bases; unmatched bases: 11. The CDR3 consists of 16 residues. In nucleotides, the CDR3 is TGTGCCAGCAGCTTATTCCGGCCGGGACAGGGTGGTGAAGCTTTCTTT. Amino acid sequence: CASSLFRPGQGGEAFF.

This chain connects TRBV5-1 to TRBJ2-5; the match to TRBD1 covers 9 bases. The CDR3 loop spans 13 amino acids. Germline loops: CDR1 SGHRS, CDR2 YFSETQ. After removal of 4 bases from V and 10 bases from J, the junction contained 8 bases not matched to a gene. The CDR3 DNA follows: TGCGCCAGCAGCACGGAGGGACAGGGAATCCAGTACTTC. Amino acid sequence: CASSTEGQGIQYF.

The rearrangement links TRBV14 to TRBJ2-3, with D possibly matching TRBD2 (5 bases). With 2 bases removed from V and 2 bases from J, the gap between germline ends came to 17 bases. The V gene's germline CDR1 is SGHDN and CDR2 FVKESK. The CDR3 is made up of 17 amino acids. The CDR3 region is CASSQPLGSGPTDTQYF. As DNA, the CDR3 is TGTGCCAGCAGCCAACCCCTTGGGAGCGGCCCCACAGATACGCAGTATTTT.

This clonotype was counted at least ten times. The J gene is TRBJ2-7, the V gene TRBV5-4; D gene uncertain. The CDR3 has 14 amino acids. With 3 bases removed from V and 0 bases from J, the gap between germline ends came to 10 bases. Per germline, CDR1 SGHNT and CDR2 YYREEE (reference sequence). The CDR3 bases are TGTGCCAGCAGCTCCAACATGGACTCCTACGAGCAGTACTTC. Translating gives CASSSNMDSYEQYF.

This clonotype was seen only a few times. V and J are TRBV7-9 and TRBJ2-3; tentative D call: TRBD2 (7 bases). This CDR3 is built from 16 residues. Trimming left V 6 bases short and J 11 bases short, with 27 bases between. Per germline, CDR1 SEHNR and CDR2 FQNEAQ (reference sequence). CDR3 sequence: CASRPPRGRGLEWQYF. CDR3 nucleotide sequence: TGTGCCAGCAGACCACCCCGTGGGCGGGGGCTTGAATGGCAGTATTTT.

This clonotype was counted at least ten times. The V gene is TRBV6-6, the J gene TRBJ2-5, with D perhaps TRBD2 (5 bases). The V gene's germline CDR1 is MNHNY and CDR2 SVGAGI (reference sequence). The CDR3 runs to 11 residues. Trimming removed 11 bases from V and 4 bases from J, with 11 bases in between. As DNA, the CDR3 is TGTGCCGAGGGCACTCGAGAGACCCAGTACTTC. Protein sequence: CAEGTRETQYF.

This clonotype has a count of ten or more. This chain links TRBV7-2 with TRBJ1-1; D perhaps matches TRBD1 (6 bases). The CDR3 totals 14 residues. Germline CDR1 reads SGHTA; CDR2 reads FQGNSA. V lost 5 bases and J lost 5, with 15 bases in between. The CDR3 is CASSPQGRRTEAFF. CDR3 coding DNA: TGTGCCAGCAGCCCACAGGGTCGGAGAACTGAAGCTTTCTTT.

This rearrangement joins TRBV6-1 to TRBJ2-7; D is uncertain. V lost 6 bases and J lost 5, with 8 bases in between. The CDR3 contains 11 residues. Germline CDR1 reads MNHNS; CDR2 reads SASEGT. The DNA of the CDR3 is TGTGCCAGCAGCGAAAACCACGAGCAGTACTTC. Translation: CASSENHEQYF.